A single sample is the source of the 27 T cell receptor beta chains below, sequenced in a study of blood T cell repertoires in COVID-19. Assay used: immunoSEQ multiplex PCR; TCRdb lists only in-frame clones, some missing. This table holds hundreds of thousands of clones, more than 85% found once. Sequences were obtained from peripheral blood. These receptors were collected from a man in his sixties or seventies with acute or convalescent COVID-19.

The chain joins TRBV6-4 to TRBJ1-4; 9 bases agree with TRBD1. Losses at the gene ends were 7 bases for V and 5 bases for J; bases not matched to a gene: 20. The CDR3 has 19 amino acids. The germline CDR1 and CDR2 sequences are MRHNA and SNTAGT. The CDR3 DNA reads as TGTGCCAGCACCATCCTCCTCGGGACAGGGCTTATACGAAATGAAAAACTGTTTTTT. It yields the protein CASTILLGTGLIRNEKLFF.

The rearrangement joins TRBV3-1 (or the pseudogene TRBV3-2) to TRBJ2-1, with D possibly matching TRBD2 (6 bases). The CDR3 runs 15 residues. Germline CDR1 is LGHDT and CDR2 is YNNKEL (reference sequence). Deletions cut 2 bases from V and 5 bases from J, with 13 bases between. The CDR3 sequence is CASSQITGGNNEQFF. The CDR3 coding sequence is TGTGCCAGCAGCCAAATAACCGGGGGAAACAATGAGCAGTTCTTC.

V is TRBV6-2 or TRBV6-3 and J is TRBJ1-2; possible D gene TRBD1, 5 bases. V lost 5 bases and J 0 bases, leaving 13 bases between the germline ends. This CDR3 spans 15 amino acids. Germline CDR1 MNHEY, CDR2 SVGEGT. For the CDR3, the DNA is TGTGCCAGCAGTACCCTCGAAGGGGCTAACTATGGCTACACCTTC. As protein: CASSTLEGANYGYTF.

V is TRBV12-3 or TRBV12-4 and J is TRBJ2-5; D not resolved. This CDR3 spans 13 amino acids. Trimming removed 6 bases from V and 5 bases from J, with 13 bases in between. CDR3 protein: CASSLLWAETQYF. CDR3 nucleotides: TGTGCCAGCAGCCTACTTTGGGCGGAGACCCAGTACTTC.

This clone was seen a single time. The genes are TRBV19 and TRBJ2-4; 9 bases are shared with TRBD1. The V and J ends lost 3 bases and 6 bases, in that order; junction bases with no gene match: 12. The CDR3 contains 17 residues. From germline, CDR1 is LNHDA and CDR2 SQIVND (reference sequence). DNA of the CDR3: TGTGCCAGTAGTATTTCTAGTTGGGACAGGGCGATAAACATTCAGTACTTC. This translates into CASSISSWDRAINIQYF.

Only a few counts were recorded for this clone. This sequence joins TRBV3-1 (or the pseudogene TRBV3-2) and TRBJ2-2; 7 bases are a match to TRBD1. The V gene end was trimmed by 6 bases and the J gene end by 1 base; junction bases not matched to a gene: 2. Germline CDR1 is LGHDT and CDR2 is YNNKEL (reference sequence). There are 14 residues in the CDR3. Here the CDR3 reads CASSQGVNTGELFF. CDR3 bases: TGTGCCAGCAGTCAGGGGGTGAACACCGGGGAGCTGTTTTTT.

The chain employs TRBV11-3 and TRBJ2-1, with TRBD2 matching over 11 bases. The CDR3 is 17 amino acids. Germline CDR1 SGHNT, CDR2 YENEEA. V dropped 1 base and J dropped 7; count of bases not matched to a gene: 9. The CDR3 DNA follows: TGTGCCAGCAGCTTAGCCCCAACTAGCGGGAGTGCAAATGAGCAGTTCTTC. This sequence encodes CASSLAPTSGSANEQFF.

The V call is TRBV27, the J call TRBJ1-3, with 7 bases matching TRBD1. V dropped 2 bases and J dropped 0; count of bases not matched to a gene: 4. CDR3 length: 16 residues. Germline assignment: CDR1 MNHEY and CDR2 SMNVEV (reference sequence). The CDR3 region has the DNA TGTGCCAGCAGTTTAGGTGGGACAGCCTCTGGAAACACCATATATTTT. It encodes CASSLGGTASGNTIYF.

The chain links TRBV10-3 to TRBJ2-7, with 7 bases fitting TRBD2. J lost 2 bases, V lost 8 bases, and 3 bases had no gene match. Germline CDR1 reads ENHRY; CDR2 reads SYGVKD. The CDR3 is made up of 12 amino acids. CDR3: CAIASGPYEQYF. The CDR3 bases are TGTGCCATCGCTAGCGGACCCTACGAGCAGTACTTC.

The chain employs TRBV6-5 and TRBJ2-3; 9 bases map to TRBD2. The CDR3 contains 13 residues. The germline CDR1 and CDR2 sequences are MNHEY and SVGAGI. V was clipped by 2 bases and J by 9 bases; unmatched bases: 3. CDR3 protein: CASSYPGLATQYF. The CDR3, as DNA: TGTGCCAGCAGTTACCCCGGACTAGCGACGCAGTATTTT.

This clone was detected once. The CDR3 here is CASSFFGNEQFF. The DNA for the CDR3 is TGTGCCAGCAGTTTTTTCGGCAATGAGCAGTTCTTC. The chain is built from TRBV27 and TRBJ2-1; no firm D call. CDR1 MNHEY and CDR2 SMNVEV come from the germline V gene (reference sequence). Deletions cut 3 bases from V and 6 bases from J, with 6 bases between. The CDR3 sequence is 12 residues long.

The gene calls are TRBV27 and TRBJ2-7; D is perhaps TRBD1 (6 bases). With 1 base removed from V and 3 bases from J, the gap between germline ends came to 7 bases. Germline assignment: CDR1 MNHEY and CDR2 SMNVEV (reference sequence). The CDR3 spans 13 residues. DNA of the CDR3: TGTGCCAGCAGTTTATTACAGGGCTACGAGCAGTACTTC. Translated, it gives CASSLLQGYEQYF.

The chain joins TRBV6-2 or TRBV6-3 to TRBJ2-5, with 7 bases lining up with TRBD2. CDR1 is MNHEY, CDR2 SVGEGT, per germline. V shed 6 bases, J shed 6 bases, and the junction held 16 bases outside the gene matches. The CDR3 totals 16 residues. The CDR3 region is CASRPLREDAKKTQYF. The DNA of the CDR3 is TGTGCCAGCAGGCCTCTCCGGGAGGACGCCAAGAAGACCCAGTACTTC.

The chain employs TRBV10-3 and TRBJ2-5; 9 bases agree with TRBD2. Germline trimming cut 2 bases from V and 5 bases from J; bases unmatched to any gene: 6. Per germline, CDR1 ENHRY and CDR2 SYGVKD. The CDR3 has 15 residues. The CDR3 nucleotides are TGTGCCATCAGTGAGGGGCGGGAGGGCCGCGAGACCCAGTACTTC. It is translated as CAISEGREGRETQYF.

The CDR3 sequence is CATSDTRDSADNEQFF. The CDR3 DNA reads TGTGCCACCAGTGACACCCGGGACTCGGCTGACAATGAGCAGTTCTTC. The chain carries TRBV24-1 and TRBJ2-1; TRBD2 is a possible D gene (6 bases). Germline CDR1 is KGHDR and CDR2 is SFDVKD. Trimming took off 4 bases at V and 5 bases at J, with 17 bases between the two ends. The CDR3 runs 16 residues.

V is TRBV5-8 and J is TRBJ2-7; tentatively, D is TRBD2 (5 bases). V was cut by 0 bases and J by 0 bases, with 10 bases left in between. The germline gives CDR1 SGHTS, CDR2 YDEGEE. The CDR3 contains 15 residues. The CDR3 DNA is TGTGCCAGCAGCTTGGGAGCGGCGGACTCCTACGAGCAGTACTTC. Residues: CASSLGAADSYEQYF.

This chain uses TRBV6-2 or TRBV6-3 with TRBJ2-3; the match to TRBD2 covers 8 bases. Germline trimming cut 5 bases from V and 6 bases from J; bases unmatched to any gene: 13. The CDR3 contains 16 residues. CDR1 and CDR2 from the germline V gene are MNHEY and SVGEGT. CDR3 DNA sequence: TGTGCCAGCAGTAACCCTAGTCCCGGGACTAGGGATACGCAGTATTTT. It yields the protein CASSNPSPGTRDTQYF.

The CDR3 loop is CASSLAQGKTGELFF. For the CDR3, the DNA is TGTGCCAGCAGCTTAGCTCAGGGAAAGACCGGGGAGCTGTTTTTT. The chain couples TRBV7-9 to TRBJ2-2; D is possibly TRBD1 (5 bases). V was shortened by 0 bases and J by 5 bases, with 10 bases between the two germline ends. The CDR3 loop spans 15 amino acids. CDR1 and CDR2 (germline): SEHNR, FQNEAQ (reference sequence). The full variable domain, its missing parts supplied by reference TRBV7-9 and TRBJ2-2, is DTGVSQNPRHKITKRGQNVTFRCDPISEHNRLYWYRQTLGQGPEFLTYFQNEAQLEKSRLLSDRFSAERPKGSFSTLEIQRTEQGDSAMYLCASSLAQGKTGELFFGEGSRLTVL.

The CDR3, as DNA: TGTGCCAGCAGTACCCTGCGACCGTCGGGGACAGGGACTTACGAGCAGTACTTC. Its protein product is CASSTLRPSGTGTYEQYF. This chain uses TRBV6-2 or TRBV6-3 with TRBJ2-7; 9 nucleotides agree with TRBD1. CDR3 length equals 18 residues. V was clipped by 5 bases and J by 4 bases; unmatched bases: 18. Germline V lookup: CDR1 MNHEY, CDR2 SVGEGT.

This chain links TRBV10-3 with TRBJ2-7, with 9 bases aligning to TRBD1. The CDR3 covers 14 residues. Germline V gene lookup returns CDR1 ENHRY and CDR2 SYGVKD. J was trimmed by 6 bases and V by 5 bases; bases with no gene match: 8. Written as DNA, the CDR3 is TGTGCCATCAGTACAGGGGGCGAGAGGCTCGAGCAGTACTTC. Translated, it gives CAISTGGERLEQYF.

This sequence joins TRBV2 and TRBJ2-3; weak D call: TRBD2 (6 bases). Germline loops: CDR1 SNHLY, CDR2 FYNNEI. V was cut by 7 bases and J by 1 base, with 12 bases left in between. The length of the CDR3 is 14 residues. The DNA of the CDR3 is TGTGCCAGCAAGTTCCCTAGCGGCACAGATACGCAGTATTTT. Its translation is CASKFPSGTDTQYF.

The rearrangement joins TRBV5-1 to TRBJ2-7; weak D call: TRBD1 (5 bases). With 0 bases removed from V and 1 base from J, the gap between germline ends came to 11 bases. Germline CDR1 and CDR2: SGHRS and YFSETQ. This CDR3 contains 15 residues. CDR3 in amino acids: CASSLGSAGSYEQYF. The CDR3 bases are TGCGCCAGCAGCTTGGGTTCCGCAGGGTCCTACGAGCAGTACTTC. The whole variable domain, filled in from reference TRBV5-1 and TRBJ2-7, reads KAGVTQTPRYLIKTRGQQVTLSCSPISGHRSVSWYQQTPGQGLQFLFEYFSETQRNKGNFPGRFSGRQFSNSRSEMNVSTLELGDSALYLCASSLGSAGSYEQYFGPGTRLTVT.

The chain is built from TRBV7-9 and TRBJ1-1; possibly TRBD1 for D (5 bases). V lost 4 bases, J lost 4 bases, and 10 bases lay in between. CDR1 SEHNR and CDR2 FQNEAQ come from the germline V gene (reference sequence). The CDR3 totals 13 residues. The chain's CDR3 is CASSSSQGTEAFF. CDR3 in DNA: TGTGCCAGCAGCTCTTCTCAGGGCACTGAAGCTTTCTTT.

The genes are TRBV13 and TRBJ1-1; D is undetermined. The V gene lost 1 base and the J gene lost 1 base, with 10 bases spanning the gap. The length of the CDR3 is 15 residues. Germline assignment: CDR1 PRHDT and CDR2 FYEKMQ (reference sequence). CDR3 residues: CASSLAGGRNTEAFF. The CDR3 DNA reads as TGTGCCAGCAGCTTAGCAGGAGGGCGGAACACTGAAGCTTTCTTT. The full variable domain, with the rest looked up from reference TRBV13 and TRBJ1-1, is AAGVIQSPRHLIKEKRETATLKCYPIPRHDTVYWYQQGPGQDPQFLISFYEKMQSDKGSIPDRFSAQQFSDYHSELNMSSLELGDSALYFCASSLAGGRNTEAFFGQGTRLTVV.

The V call is TRBV5-8, the J call TRBJ1-2; possible D gene TRBD1, 6 bases. This CDR3 has 15 amino acids. The ends were cut back, 3 bases at V and 0 bases at J, with 12 bases in the middle. Germline CDR1 reads SGHTS; CDR2 reads YDEGEE. In nucleotides, the CDR3 is TGTGCCAGCAGCTCCGGACAGTGGACTAACTATGGCTACACCTTC. Its protein product is CASSSGQWTNYGYTF.

The rearrangement joins TRBV24-1 to TRBJ2-7; 12 positions match TRBD1. V was pared by 2 bases and J by 10 bases, with 5 bases of the junction left unmatched. Looked up from germline, CDR1 is KGHDR and CDR2 is SFDVKD. This CDR3 is 14 amino acids long. CDR3 nucleotides: TGTGCCACCAGTGATTCCCGGGACAGGGGGCCCCAGTACTTC. It translates to CATSDSRDRGPQYF.

This sequence joins TRBV6-6 and TRBJ2-2; 8 bases align to TRBD1. The CDR3 is 13 residues long. With 6 bases clipped from V and 6 bases from J, the junction kept 3 bases outside the gene matches. Per the germline V gene, CDR1 is MNHNY and CDR2 is SVGAGI (reference sequence). The CDR3 DNA reads TGTGCCAGCAGACAGGGGGATCCCGGGGAGCTGTTTTTT. It translates to CASRQGDPGELFF.